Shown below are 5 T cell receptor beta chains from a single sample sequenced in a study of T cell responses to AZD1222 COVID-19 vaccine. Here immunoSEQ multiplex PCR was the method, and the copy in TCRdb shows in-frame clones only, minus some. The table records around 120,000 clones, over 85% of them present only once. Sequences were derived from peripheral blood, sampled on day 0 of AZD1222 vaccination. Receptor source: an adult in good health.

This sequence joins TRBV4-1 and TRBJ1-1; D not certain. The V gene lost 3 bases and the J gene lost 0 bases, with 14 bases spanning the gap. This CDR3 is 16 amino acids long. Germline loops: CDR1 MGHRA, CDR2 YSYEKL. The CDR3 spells CASSHQITAMNTEAFF. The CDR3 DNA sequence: TGCGCCAGCAGCCACCAAATCACCGCCATGAACACTGAAGCTTTCTTT.

The chain's CDR3 is CASSPRQGGTEAFF. In nucleotides, the CDR3 is TGTGCCAGCTCACCAAGGCAGGGGGGCACTGAAGCTTTCTTT. The chain couples TRBV18 to TRBJ1-1; 7 bases agree with TRBD1. Germline V gene lookup returns CDR1 KGHSH and CDR2 LQKENI. Trimming at V came to 2 bases and at J to 4 bases, leaving 4 bases not matched to a gene. This CDR3 contains 14 residues.

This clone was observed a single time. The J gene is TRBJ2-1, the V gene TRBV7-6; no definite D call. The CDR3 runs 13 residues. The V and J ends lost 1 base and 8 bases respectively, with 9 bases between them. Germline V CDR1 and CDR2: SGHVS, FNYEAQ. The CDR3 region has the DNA TGTGCCAGCAGCTTAGTAGGGTGGGATGAGCAGTTCTTC. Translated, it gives CASSLVGWDEQFF.

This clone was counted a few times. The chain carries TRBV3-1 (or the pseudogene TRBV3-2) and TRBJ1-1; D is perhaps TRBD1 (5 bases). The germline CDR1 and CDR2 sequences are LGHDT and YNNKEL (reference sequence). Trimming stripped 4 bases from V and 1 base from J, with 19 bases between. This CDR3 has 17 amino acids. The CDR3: CASSPLPGGGTNTEAFF. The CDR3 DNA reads TGTGCCAGCAGCCCACTACCTGGGGGTGGGACGAACACTGAAGCTTTCTTT.

The CDR3 DNA reads as TGTGCCTGGAGTGTACCCGGGACGACCTACAATGAGCAGTTCTTC. This codes for CAWSVPGTTYNEQFF. This chain joins TRBV30 and TRBJ2-1; the D gene could be TRBD1 or TRBD2 (5 bases each). V was cut by 0 bases and J by 2 bases, with 11 bases left in between. The CDR3 covers 15 residues. Germline lookup yields CDR1 GTSNPN and CDR2 SVGIG (reference sequence).